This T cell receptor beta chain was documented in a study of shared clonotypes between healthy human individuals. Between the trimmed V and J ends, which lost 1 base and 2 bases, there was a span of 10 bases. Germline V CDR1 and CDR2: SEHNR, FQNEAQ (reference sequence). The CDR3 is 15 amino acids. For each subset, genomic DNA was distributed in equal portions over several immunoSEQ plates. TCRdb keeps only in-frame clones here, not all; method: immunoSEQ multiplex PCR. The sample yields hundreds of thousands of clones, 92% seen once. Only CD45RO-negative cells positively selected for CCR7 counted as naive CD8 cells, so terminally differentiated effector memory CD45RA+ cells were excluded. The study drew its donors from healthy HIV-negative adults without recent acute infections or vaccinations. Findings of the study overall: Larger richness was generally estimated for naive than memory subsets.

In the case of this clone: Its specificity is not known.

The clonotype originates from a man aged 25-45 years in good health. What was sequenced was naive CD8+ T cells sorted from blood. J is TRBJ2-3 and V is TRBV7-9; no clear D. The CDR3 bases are TGTGCCAGCAGCTTAGTTCAGGACCTCACAGATACGCAGTATTTT. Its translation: CASSLVQDLTDTQYF.